The 7 T cell receptor beta chains reported below all come from one sample, sequenced in a study of cytomegalovirus exposure and HLA in healthy donors. The PCR used 60 Vbeta and 13 Jbeta primers. Profiling relied on immunoSEQ multiplex PCR, and the TCRdb table lists in-frame clones only, not all of them. The sample has 120,000 or so clones, roughly 80% seen once. Sequenced input: PBMCs. These receptors were obtained from a man aged 18 to 35 in good health and CMV-seropositive.

This clone was detected once. The chain is built from TRBV27 and TRBJ1-4; 10 nucleotides match TRBD1. This CDR3 is built from 17 residues. The junction had 11 bases not matched to a gene; V was cut back by 3 bases and J by 7 bases. Germline V lookup: CDR1 MNHEY, CDR2 SMNVEV (reference sequence). CDR3 bases: TGTGCCAGCAGTTTTACAGTCGTGACAGGGGGCATTGAAAAACTGTTTTTT. Encoded protein: CASSFTVVTGGIEKLFF.

The gene calls are TRBV7-2 and TRBJ2-7; 8 bases are shared with TRBD2. V trimming: 3 bases; J trimming: 3 bases; junction bases outside the gene matches: 10. Germline CDR1 is SGHTA and CDR2 is FQGNSA. This CDR3 contains 16 residues. The CDR3 loop reads CASSFVKPGGGYEQYF. The DNA of the CDR3 is TGTGCCAGCAGCTTCGTAAAGCCGGGAGGGGGCTACGAGCAGTACTTC.

This sequence joins TRBV9 and TRBJ2-3; 8 bases are a match to TRBD2. This CDR3 has 15 residues. Per the germline V gene, CDR1 is SGDLS and CDR2 is YYNGEE. The V gene end was trimmed by 3 bases and the J gene end by 5 bases; junction bases not matched to a gene: 8. Written as DNA, the CDR3 is TGTGCCAGCAGCGAGGCGACTAGCGCGGGAGATACGCAGTATTTT. Amino acid sequence: CASSEATSAGDTQYF.

V and J are TRBV11-2 and TRBJ2-1; D is undetermined. This CDR3 has 13 amino acids. CDR1 and CDR2 from the germline V gene are SGHAT and FQNNGV. V lost 0 bases and J 6 bases, leaving 6 bases between the germline ends. The CDR3 DNA sequence: TGTGCCAGCAGCTTAGACCGTTCCAATGAGCAGTTCTTC. Translated: CASSLDRSNEQFF.

The chain combines TRBV30 with TRBJ2-5, with TRBD1 matching over 8 bases. Per germline, CDR1 GTSNPN and CDR2 SVGIG (reference sequence). Trimming cost V 1 base and J 5 bases; bases outside gene matches: 9. The length of the CDR3 is 15 residues. The CDR3 region has the DNA TGTGCCTGGAGTGAGGTGGACAGGGCGCATGAGACCCAGTACTTC. It yields the protein CAWSEVDRAHETQYF. The full variable domain, completed using reference TRBV30 and TRBJ2-5, is SQTIHQWPATLVQPVGSPLSLECTVEGTSNPNLYWYRQAAGRGLQLLFYSVGIGQISSEVPQNLSASRPQDRQFILSSKKLLLSDSGFYLCAWSEVDRAHETQYFGPGTRLLVL.

The chain combines TRBV2 with TRBJ2-7; 8 bases fit TRBD1. Germline values: CDR1 SNHLY, CDR2 FYNNEI. With V trimmed by 7 bases and J by 9 bases, 5 bases remained unmatched. The CDR3 is made up of 11 amino acids. CDR3 sequence (DNA): TGTGCCAGCATGGACAGGGTCGGGCAGTACTTC. This sequence encodes CASMDRVGQYF.

The gene calls are TRBV7-8 and TRBJ1-3; 9 positions match TRBD1. The CDR3 is 16 amino acids. CDR1 and CDR2 (germline): SGHVS, FQNEAQ. Trimming took 1 base from V and 4 from J; bases not matched to a gene: 5. This chain's CDR3 is CASSLGTGDRGNTIYF. CDR3 coding DNA: TGTGCCAGCAGCTTAGGGACAGGGGATCGGGGAAACACCATATATTTT.